This T cell receptor (beta chain) was retrieved from a study of blood T cell repertoires in COVID-19. CDR1 and CDR2 (germline): MDHEN, SYDVKM. CDR3 size: 15 residues. The junction had 4 bases not matched to a gene; V was cut back by 4 bases and J by 5 bases. The protocol was immunoSEQ multiplex PCR, while the TCRdb copy is restricted to in-frame clones and leaves out a portion. The sample shows about 100,000 clones, about 85% of them seen only once. The chain combines TRBV28 with TRBJ1-5, with 11 bases identical to TRBD1. Sequencing was performed on peripheral blood. This receptor was identified in a man aged 50-60 years with active or convalescent COVID-19. The CDR3 loop reads CASSWGQGVDQPQHF. Written as DNA, the CDR3 is TGTGCCAGCAGTTGGGGACAGGGGGTGGATCAGCCCCAGCATTTT.